These 30 T cell receptor beta chains originate from one sample sequenced in a study of T-cell reconstitution after alpha-beta-depleted transplantation in children. TCRbeta library preparation incorporated unique molecular identifiers. TCRdb processed the PCR reads anew with MiXCR; each CDR3 protein has one entry. The sample comprises about 360,000 distinct CDR3 sequences, less than 15% of which are singletons, and 4.3% rests with the top ten. The source material was PBMCs, sampled from the stem cell graft. The receptors here all came from a human donor who donated a stem cell graft to a child with Fanconi anemia.

This clonotype was detected only a few times. The rearrangement joins TRBV12-3 or TRBV12-4 to TRBJ2-1; 9 bases are shared with TRBD2. This CDR3 is 15 amino acids long. J lost 9 bases, V lost 7 bases, and 13 bases had no gene match. In nucleotides, the CDR3 is TGTGCCAGCACCTTAGGTGGCGGGGGGGCAAGTGAGCAGTTCTTC. It yields the protein CASTLGGGGASEQFF.

This clonotype has only one observation. The chain has TRBV12-3 or TRBV12-4 and TRBJ2-3; the match to TRBD2 covers 7 bases. J was trimmed by 0 bases and V by 3 bases; bases with no gene match: 6. The CDR3 contains 16 residues. CDR3: CASSLGGVTSTDTQYF. The CDR3 DNA reads as TGTGCCAGCAGTTTGGGAGGGGTCACTAGCACAGATACGCAGTATTTT.

The CDR3 region is CASSDEGADTEAFF. The CDR3 coding sequence is TGTGCCAGCAGTGATGAGGGGGCTGACACTGAAGCTTTCTTT. This chain links TRBV2 with TRBJ1-1; 7 positions match TRBD1. CDR3 length equals 14 residues. From germline, CDR1 is SNHLY and CDR2 FYNNEI. The V and J ends lost 3 bases and 3 bases, in that order; junction bases with no gene match: 4. Supplemented by reference TRBV2 and TRBJ1-1, the full variable domain reads EPEVTQTPSHQVTQMGQEVILRCVPISNHLYFYWYRQILGQKVEFLVSFYNNEISEKSEIFDDQFSVERPDGSNFTLKIRSTKLEDSAMYFCASSDEGADTEAFFGQGTRLTVV.

This clonotype appeared many times. The chain has TRBV12-3 or TRBV12-4 and TRBJ2-1; D is ambiguous. The CDR3 is 13 residues long. V gave up 3 bases and J gave up 2 bases, with 5 bases separating them. Written as DNA, the CDR3 is TGTGCCAGCAGTTTGCATCCCTACAATGAGCAGTTCTTC. This gives the protein CASSLHPYNEQFF.

This clonotype came up a few times. The CDR3 nucleotides are TGTGCCAGCAGACAGGGTATTGATCCCAATGAGCAGTTCTTC. It specifies CASRQGIDPNEQFF. The chain joins TRBV27 to TRBJ2-1; D may be TRBD1 (6 bases). Trimming removed 6 bases at V and 6 bases at J, with 15 bases between. This CDR3 comprises 14 residues. Germline V gene sequence: CDR1 MNHEY, CDR2 SMNVEV (reference sequence).

This clonotype was recorded at least ten times. The rearrangement links TRBV5-1 to TRBJ2-3, with no clear D. CDR1 is SGHRS and CDR2 is YFSETQ in the germline V gene. The length of the CDR3 is 14 residues. V was pared by 1 base and J by 0 bases, with 6 bases between. The CDR3 reads CASSLTRSTDTQYF. The DNA for the CDR3 is TGCGCCAGCAGCTTGACTCGGAGCACAGATACGCAGTATTTT.

This clonotype was seen ten or more times. For the CDR3, the DNA is TGCGCCAGCAGCCCAGGGGACAGGGCTAACGAGCAGTTCTTC. Amino acids: CASSPGDRANEQFF. V is TRBV5-1 and J is TRBJ2-1; 9 nucleotides align to TRBD1. With 4 bases clipped from V and 10 bases from J, the junction kept 9 bases outside the gene matches. The CDR3 covers 14 residues. Germline lookup yields CDR1 SGHRS and CDR2 YFSETQ.

The chain combines TRBV25-1 with TRBJ2-6; 7 nucleotides line up with TRBD2. This CDR3 is built from 18 residues. The V and J ends lost 6 bases and 0 bases, in that order; junction bases with no gene match: 11. Germline V gene lookup returns CDR1 MGHDK and CDR2 SYGVNS. The CDR3 reads CASRGGNSARSGANVLTF. The CDR3 DNA is TGTGCCAGCAGGGGAGGGAATTCTGCTCGCTCTGGGGCCAACGTCCTGACTTTC.

This clonotype was detected many times. This chain connects TRBV20-1 to TRBJ2-1, with 12 nucleotides matching TRBD2. The CDR3 consists of 15 residues. CDR1 and CDR2 (germline): DFQATT, SNEGSKA (reference sequence). After removal of 3 bases from V and 2 bases from J, the junction contained 2 bases not matched to a gene. CDR3 DNA: TGCAGTGCTAGCCCTAGCGGGGGGGCCTACAATGAGCAGTTCTTC. This codes for CSASPSGGAYNEQFF.

This clonotype has a handful of counts. The genes are TRBV20-1 and TRBJ2-5, with TRBD2 matching 8 bases. The ends lost 3 bases at V and 5 bases at J; junction bases unmatched: 8. CDR1 is DFQATT, CDR2 SNEGSKA, per germline (reference sequence). This CDR3 region has 14 residues. The CDR3 DNA sequence: TGCAGTGCTAGGGAGGGGCGGGGGGTGGAGACCCAGTACTTC. Residues: CSAREGRGVETQYF.

Many counts were recorded for this clonotype. This chain joins TRBV7-6 and TRBJ2-7, with D unresolved. The V end was cut by 3 bases, the J end by 2 bases, with 8 bases between. This CDR3 has 13 residues. The V gene's germline CDR1 is SGHVS and CDR2 FNYEAQ. The CDR3 DNA sequence: TGTGCCAGCAGCTTGGGAAAAACCTACGAGCAGTACTTC. Residues: CASSLGKTYEQYF. The full variable domain, with the rest looked up from reference TRBV7-6 and TRBJ2-7, is GAGVSQSPRYKVTKRGQDVALRCDPISGHVSLYWYRQALGQGPEFLTYFNYEAQQDKSGLPNDRFSAERPEGSISTLTIQRTEQRDSAMYRCASSLGKTYEQYFGPGTRLTVT.

The V gene is TRBV11-2, the J gene TRBJ2-3; 7 bases align to TRBD1. Germline V gene lookup returns CDR1 SGHAT and CDR2 FQNNGV. The CDR3 runs 14 residues. With V trimmed by 5 bases and J by 2 bases, 4 bases remained unmatched. The CDR3 protein is CASSRQGLTDTQYF. CDR3 nucleotides: TGTGCCAGCAGCCGACAGGGCCTCACAGATACGCAGTATTTT.

The CDR3 DNA is TGTGCCAGCAGCTCCAGGGGGGACAATCAGCCCCAGCATTTT. Its protein product is CASSSRGDNQPQHF. The chain joins TRBV5-6 to TRBJ1-5; TRBD1 matches 7 bases. V dropped 3 bases and J dropped 3; count of bases not matched to a gene: 3. CDR1 SGHDT and CDR2 YYEEEE come from the germline V gene. CDR3 length: 14 residues.

This clonotype has a handful of counts. The chain links TRBV12-3 or TRBV12-4 to TRBJ1-5; 9 nucleotides align to TRBD1. The CDR3 spans 15 residues. Trimming at V came to 5 bases and at J to 0 bases, leaving 2 bases not matched to a gene. The CDR3 DNA follows: TGTGCCAGCAGTGGGACAGGGAATAGCAATCAGCCCCAGCATTTT. It translates to CASSGTGNSNQPQHF.

This clonotype was picked up many times. The chain uses TRBV6-1 and TRBJ1-5; a weak D match, TRBD1 (5 bases). This CDR3 spans 15 amino acids. Germline V lookup: CDR1 MNHNS, CDR2 SASEGT. Deletions cut 2 bases from V and 11 bases from J, with 19 bases between. CDR3 sequence (DNA): TGTGCCAGCAGTGAATTTGTGCGGGGCGCGGGGTCCCAGCATTTT. This sequence encodes CASSEFVRGAGSQHF.

The CDR3 loop reads CASSYLRGDEQYV. The CDR3 DNA reads as TGTGCCAGCAGCTATCTGCGGGGCGACGAGCAGTACGTC. The gene calls are TRBV5-6 and TRBJ2-7; tentatively, D is TRBD2 (6 bases). The CDR3 is 13 residues long. Germline V lookup: CDR1 SGHDT, CDR2 YYEEEE. V was shortened by 3 bases and J by 5 bases, with 12 bases between the two germline ends.

The chain joins TRBV7-2 to TRBJ2-1; the D gene is possibly TRBD2 (5 bases). The CDR3 length is 15 residues. The germline CDR1 and CDR2 sequences are SGHTA and FQGNSA. Trimming removed 4 bases from V and 9 bases from J, with 19 bases in between. The CDR3 reads CASSSSNPGIGEQFF. CDR3 DNA sequence: TGTGCCAGCAGCTCCTCTAATCCCGGGATAGGTGAGCAGTTCTTC.

This clonotype was counted a few times. This chain links TRBV7-9 with TRBJ2-3; 8 bases align to TRBD2. V trimming: 5 bases; J trimming: 5 bases; junction bases outside the gene matches: 9. The CDR3 length is 15 residues. Germline CDR1 and CDR2: SEHNR and FQNEAQ (reference sequence). Written as DNA, the CDR3 is TGTGCCAGCAGCCCCCTTCTCGGGGGGGGAGATACGCAGTATTTT. Amino acids: CASSPLLGGGDTQYF.

The chain links TRBV13 to TRBJ1-1; D ambiguous. V was shortened by 4 bases and J by 5 bases, with 20 bases between the two germline ends. CDR3 length: 16 residues. CDR1 is PRHDT and CDR2 is FYEKMQ in the germline V gene (reference sequence). CDR3 DNA: TGTGCCAGCAGCTCAACGACTGGGCTGAGTTGGACTGAAGCTTTCTTT. Protein product: CASSSTTGLSWTEAFF.

The chain is built from TRBV6-2 or TRBV6-3 and TRBJ2-3; 9 nucleotides agree with TRBD2. CDR1 and CDR2 (germline): MNHEY, SVGEGT. J lost 5 bases, V lost 6 bases, and 15 bases had no gene match. The CDR3 contains 17 residues. CDR3 coding DNA: TGTGCCAGCAGCCGCGAGATTCTAGCGGGGTCGGGAGATACGCAGTATTTT. Encoded protein: CASSREILAGSGDTQYF.

V gene TRBV9 combines with J gene TRBJ2-1, with a tentative D call TRBD2 (6 bases). CDR1 and CDR2 from the germline V gene are SGDLS and YYNGEE. Trimming took 3 bases from V and 8 from J, leaving 21 bases between them. This CDR3 is built from 16 residues. DNA for the CDR3: TGTGCCAGCAGCGCCCGCGCGGGGAACCTAGGGGATGAGCAGTTCTTC. The encoded protein is CASSARAGNLGDEQFF. Full variable domain (missing parts from reference TRBV9 and TRBJ2-1): DSGVTQTPKHLITATGQRVTLRCSPRSGDLSVYWYQQSLDQGLQFLIQYYNGEERAKGNILERFSAQQFPDLHSELNLSSLELGDSALYFCASSARAGNLGDEQFFGPGTRLTVL.

This clonotype was seen ten or more times. V and J are TRBV28 and TRBJ2-7, with unresolved D. Germline-derived CDR1 and CDR2 are MDHEN and SYDVKM. V lost 5 bases and J lost 3, with 8 bases in between. The CDR3 is made up of 12 amino acids. The CDR3 protein is CASSKEGYEQYV. For the CDR3, the DNA is TGTGCCAGCAGTAAGGAAGGCTACGAGCAGTACGTC.

In its sample, this clonotype was seen many times. The rearrangement joins TRBV12-3 or TRBV12-4 to TRBJ1-5; no definite D call. Trimming pared 8 bases from V and 4 bases from J, leaving 15 bases between. The CDR3 contains 14 residues. The CDR3 reads CASGELGQNQPQHF. The CDR3 DNA follows: TGTGCCAGCGGGGAATTAGGGCAGAATCAGCCCCAGCATTTT.

The rearrangement uses TRBV20-1 and TRBJ2-1; TRBD2 matches 7 bases. Germline V gene sequence: CDR1 DFQATT, CDR2 SNEGSKA (reference sequence). Trimming took 0 bases from V and 3 from J; bases not matched to a gene: 8. This CDR3 is built from 16 residues. The CDR3 DNA is TGCAGTGCTAGAGATTCCCAGCGGGGAGGCTACAATGAGCAGTTCTTC. Amino acid sequence: CSARDSQRGGYNEQFF.

This clonotype was counted a few times. The chain has TRBV9 and TRBJ1-5; D call uncertain. Germline values: CDR1 SGDLS, CDR2 YYNGEE. Trimming left V 1 base short and J 3 bases short, with 11 bases between. The CDR3 has 15 amino acids. CDR3 nucleotides: TGTGCCAGCAGCGTATCGGCAGACTTCAATCAGCCCCAGCATTTT. Its protein is CASSVSADFNQPQHF.

The rearrangement joins TRBV6-2 or TRBV6-3 to TRBJ1-2; possibly TRBD1 for D (6 bases). Germline V gene data show CDR1 as MNHEY and CDR2 as SVGEGT. V shed 11 bases and J shed 2 bases, with 18 bases lying between them. The CDR3 is 14 amino acids. Here the CDR3 DNA reads TGTGCCGGATCAACAGGGCCCTTCAACTATGGCTACACCTTC. Translated: CAGSTGPFNYGYTF.

This clonotype came up many times. The chain has TRBV15 and TRBJ2-1, with 7 bases matching TRBD1. The CDR3 has 15 amino acids. J lost 3 bases, V lost 3 bases, and 5 bases had no gene match. Looked up from germline, CDR1 is LNHNV and CDR2 is YYDKDF (reference sequence). The CDR3 DNA follows: TGTGCCACCAGCAGTTCAAGGGACAGCTACAATGAGCAGTTCTTC. It specifies CATSSSRDSYNEQFF.

In this sample, this clonotype turned up a few times. The chain is built from TRBV5-6 and TRBJ2-1, with 8 bases that match TRBD1. CDR1 and CDR2 from the germline V gene are SGHDT and YYEEEE. J lost 2 bases, V lost 1 base, and 2 bases had no gene match. This CDR3 region has 15 residues. CDR3 DNA sequence: TGTGCCAGCAGCTTGACACAGGGGGCCTACAATGAGCAGTTCTTC. Protein sequence: CASSLTQGAYNEQFF.

The V call is TRBV2, the J call TRBJ1-4, with a weak D call TRBD1 (6 bases). This CDR3 has 14 residues. Trimming took off 7 bases at V and 3 bases at J, with 12 bases between the two ends. The germline gives CDR1 SNHLY, CDR2 FYNNEI. CDR3 sequence: CASMRGEANEKLFF. The CDR3 DNA follows: TGTGCCAGCATGAGGGGGGAAGCTAATGAAAAACTGTTTTTT.

The chain uses TRBV15 and TRBJ2-2, with unresolved D. The CDR3 extends over 15 amino acids. V was pared by 5 bases and J by 0 bases, with 10 bases between. Per germline, CDR1 LNHNV and CDR2 YYDKDF (reference sequence). CDR3 sequence reads: CATSRNTANTGELFF. In DNA form, the CDR3 reads TGTGCCACCAGCCGTAACACGGCGAACACCGGGGAGCTGTTTTTT.